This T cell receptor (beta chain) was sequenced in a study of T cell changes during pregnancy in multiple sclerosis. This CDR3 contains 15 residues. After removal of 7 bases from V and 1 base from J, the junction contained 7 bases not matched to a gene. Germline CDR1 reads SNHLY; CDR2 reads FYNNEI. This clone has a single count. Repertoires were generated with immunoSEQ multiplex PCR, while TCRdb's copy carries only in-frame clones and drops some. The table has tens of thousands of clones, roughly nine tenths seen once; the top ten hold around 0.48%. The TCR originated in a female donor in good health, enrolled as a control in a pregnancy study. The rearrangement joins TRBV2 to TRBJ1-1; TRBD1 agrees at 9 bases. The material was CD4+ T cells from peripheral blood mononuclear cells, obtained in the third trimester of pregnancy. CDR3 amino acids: CASKTTGGANTEAFF. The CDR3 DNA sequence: TGTGCCAGCAAGACCACAGGGGGCGCGAACACTGAAGCTTTCTTT.